The 18 T cell receptor beta chains given below trace back to one sample, sequenced in a study of cytomegalovirus exposure and HLA in healthy donors. 60 Vbeta and 13 Jbeta primers were used in PCR. Here immunoSEQ multiplex PCR was the method, and the copy in TCRdb shows in-frame clones only, minus some. The repertoire has 65,000 to 90,000 clones, 76% of them found once; the top ten carry 2.5% to 3.5%. Sequenced: PBMCs. These receptors came from a man aged 40-50 years in good health and CMV-seronegative.

The rearrangement links TRBV5-1 to TRBJ2-7, with unresolved D. CDR3 length equals 12 residues. Trimming stripped 3 bases from V and 2 bases from J, with 6 bases between. Germline V lookup: CDR1 SGHRS, CDR2 YFSETQ. The CDR3 here is CASSYNAYEQYF. As DNA, the CDR3 is TGCGCCAGCAGCTATAATGCCTACGAGCAGTACTTC.

V gene TRBV4-3 combines with J gene TRBJ1-2; perhaps TRBD1 as D (6 bases). V shed 4 bases and J shed 8 bases, with 14 bases lying between them. CDR3 length: 13 residues. Germline CDR1 is LGHNA and CDR2 is YSLEER. The CDR3 reads CASSPTGMRGYTF. The CDR3 nucleotides are TGCGCCAGCAGCCCAACAGGGATGCGAGGCTACACCTTC.

V usage is TRBV18 and J usage is TRBJ2-5; the match to TRBD1 covers 7 bases. TRBJ2-7 matches the DNA end more closely, so the J call is doubtful. CDR3 length equals 14 residues. Germline CDR1 and CDR2: KGHSH and LQKENI. CDR3 protein: CASSPIWDSYEQYF. As DNA, the CDR3 is TGTGCCAGCTCACCCATTTGGGACAGCTACGAGCAGTACTTC.

The V and J genes are TRBV29-1 and TRBJ1-1; D call uncertain. This CDR3 has 11 residues. V was cut by 3 bases and J by 8 bases, with 10 bases left in between. Germline values: CDR1 SQVTM, CDR2 ANQGSEA. The CDR3 region has the DNA TGCAGCGTTGACAGAAACCCCGAAGCTTTCTTT. Amino acid sequence: CSVDRNPEAFF.

This clone was counted a few times. The CDR3 protein is CASSQVSGGASYEQYF. The DNA of the CDR3 is TGTGCCAGCAGCCAGGTTAGCGGGGGGGCCTCCTACGAGCAGTACTTC. V and J are TRBV4-2 and TRBJ2-5, with 11 bases that match TRBD2. The J call may be wrong; the DNA end is better matched by TRBJ2-7. There are 16 residues in the CDR3. Germline loops: CDR1 LGHNA, CDR2 YNFKEQ.

The genes are TRBV14 and TRBJ1-1; the match to TRBD1 covers 7 bases. Trimming cost V 3 bases and J 4 bases; bases outside gene matches: 8. This CDR3 comprises 15 residues. CDR1 and CDR2 from the germline V gene are SGHDN and FVKESK. This chain's CDR3 is CASSQTRDSPTEAFF. Written as DNA, the CDR3 is TGTGCCAGCAGCCAGACTAGGGACAGTCCCACTGAAGCTTTCTTT. Full variable domain (rest looked up from reference TRBV14 and TRBJ1-1): EAGVTQFPSHSVIEKGQTVTLRCDPISGHDNLYWYRRVMGKEIKFLLHFVKESKQDESGMPNNRFLAERTGGTYSTLKVQPAELEDSGVYFCASSQTRDSPTEAFFGQGTRLTVV.

The rearrangement joins TRBV6-5 to TRBJ1-5; TRBD1 aligns across 8 bases. The ends lost 6 bases at V and 6 bases at J; junction bases unmatched: 7. The CDR3 is 14 amino acids. CDR1 is MNHEY, CDR2 SVGAGI, per germline. The chain's CDR3 is CASRVTGGGQPQHF. The CDR3, as DNA: TGTGCCAGCAGGGTTACAGGGGGGGGTCAGCCCCAGCATTTT.

The chain has TRBV7-2 and TRBJ1-5; 10 nucleotides agree with TRBD1. The CDR3 spans 16 residues. J gave up 3 bases and V 5 bases, and 7 bases lay outside the gene matches. The germline CDR1 and CDR2 sequences are SGHTA and FQGNSA. The CDR3 DNA follows: TGTGCCAGCAGCCTGGACAGGGGGATAAACAATCAGCCCCAGCATTTT. The encoded protein is CASSLDRGINNQPQHF.

V is TRBV30 and J is TRBJ2-7, with unresolved D. Germline lookup yields CDR1 GTSNPN and CDR2 SVGIG (reference sequence). Trimming removed 1 base from V and 10 bases from J, with 11 bases in between. The CDR3 spans 11 residues. The CDR3 reads CAWSEVQEQYF. The CDR3 DNA is TGTGCCTGGAGTGAGGTTCAGGAACAGTACTTC.

This clone was seen just once. The chain recombines TRBV7-3 with TRBJ2-1; weak D call: TRBD2 (5 bases). The CDR3 has 15 residues. Looked up from germline, CDR1 is SGHTA and CDR2 is FQGTGA. Trimming cost V 2 bases and J 4 bases, with 12 bases left between them. DNA of the CDR3: TGTGCCAGCAGCTTATGGAGAGGGCGGTACAATGAGCAGTTCTTC. Translated, it gives CASSLWRGRYNEQFF.

The V and J genes are TRBV5-6 and TRBJ2-5, with TRBD2 matching 13 bases. This CDR3 spans 16 amino acids. Germline CDR1 is SGHDT and CDR2 is YYEEEE. Losses at the gene ends were 4 bases for V and 9 bases for J; bases not matched to a gene: 12. The CDR3 is CASSLGTSGARVSQYF. In DNA, the CDR3 is TGTGCCAGCAGCCTCGGGACTAGCGGGGCCCGGGTGTCCCAGTACTTC.

This rearrangement joins TRBV30 to TRBJ1-6, with 8 bases aligning to TRBD1. Germline CDR1 and CDR2: GTSNPN and SVGIG (reference sequence). V lost 5 bases, J lost 1 base, and 7 bases stayed unmatched. This CDR3 is 16 amino acids long. Written as DNA, the CDR3 is TGTGCCTGGCGAATCCAGGGGGCGTCCTATAATTCACCCCTCCACTTT. It yields the protein CAWRIQGASYNSPLHF.

This rearrangement joins TRBV4-3 to TRBJ1-1, with a possible D match to TRBD1 (6 bases). Deletions cut 4 bases from V and 10 bases from J, with 19 bases between. Germline CDR1 and CDR2: LGHNA and YSLEER. The CDR3 runs 14 residues. CDR3: CASSRTGTRGGAFF. The CDR3 nucleotides are TGCGCCAGCAGCCGGACCGGGACCAGGGGCGGAGCTTTCTTT.

The chain couples TRBV29-1 to TRBJ2-7; 11 bases map to TRBD1. V lost 3 bases to trimming and J lost 5 bases; unmatched junction nucleotides: 3. The CDR3 sequence is 13 residues long. The germline V gene has CDR1 SQVTM and CDR2 ANQGSEA. The CDR3 DNA reads TGCAGCGTTGACTCGGGACAGGGGGACGAGCAGTACTTC. Its translation: CSVDSGQGDEQYF.

This clone was counted only a few times. This rearrangement joins TRBV19 to TRBJ1-2; 7 positions agree with TRBD1. V was clipped by 5 bases and J by 4 bases; unmatched bases: 7. The CDR3 is made up of 14 amino acids. Germline values: CDR1 LNHDA, CDR2 SQIVND (reference sequence). The chain's CDR3 is CASSYPGTVYGYTF. CDR3 bases: TGTGCCAGTAGTTATCCCGGGACAGTCTATGGCTACACCTTC.

In nucleotides, the CDR3 is TGTGCCAGCAGCCCGACCCTTGAGGGTGGCGACAGGGGCCCCTACGAGCAGTACTTC. Protein sequence: CASSPTLEGGDRGPYEQYF. V and J are TRBV16 and TRBJ2-7; TRBD1 matches 8 bases. The germline V gene has CDR1 KGHSY and CDR2 FQNENV. This CDR3 has 19 amino acids. V trimming: 4 bases; J trimming: 2 bases; junction bases outside the gene matches: 19.

This clone was recorded once. The chain links TRBV1 to TRBJ1-6; TRBD1 was called by the table and not checked on the DNA. TRBV1 is termed a pseudogene. There are 15 residues in the CDR3. CDR3 residues: CTSSQSGQPWSPLHF. The DNA for the CDR3 is TGCACCAGCAGCCAATCTGGACAGCCATGGTCACCCCTCCACTTT.

The V call is TRBV5-6, the J call TRBJ2-7; 8 nucleotides align to TRBD1. CDR3 length: 14 residues. The V segment lost 3 bases and the J segment 3 bases; nucleotides outside the gene matches: 5. Germline lookup yields CDR1 SGHDT and CDR2 YYEEEE. CDR3 region: CASSSAGQGYEQYF. In DNA form, the CDR3 reads TGTGCCAGCAGCTCCGCCGGACAGGGCTACGAGCAGTACTTC.